The TCR beta chain described here comes from a study of T cell responses to AZD1222 COVID-19 vaccine. Findings and limits, study-wide: The repertoires were collected only after the peak T cell response.

Concerning this clone itself: Its antigen remains unknown.

Method: immunoSEQ multiplex PCR; TCRdb's copy keeps in-frame clones and lacks some. Here the sample spans about 120,000 clones, approximately 85% being singletons. The sequenced sample was peripheral blood, obtained on day 0 of AZD1222 vaccination. The receptor was derived from an adult in good health.

The CDR3 sequence is CASREPTVHSGANVLTF. The DNA for the CDR3 is TGTGCCAGCAGGGAACCGACAGTACACTCTGGGGCCAACGTCCTGACTTTC. The gene calls are TRBV2 and TRBJ2-6; D might be TRBD1 (5 bases). Germline CDR1 and CDR2: SNHLY and FYNNEI. The CDR3 length is 17 residues. V was pared by 6 bases and J by 0 bases, with 15 bases between.